Below are 13 T cell receptor beta chains sequenced from a single sample in a study of shared clonotypes between healthy human individuals. TCRdb's table, derived via immunoSEQ multiplex PCR, lists solely in-frame clones and lacks some. The top ten hold roughly 0.34% of the sample, which has about 2.5 million clones, 92% seen once. What was sequenced was naive CD4+ T cells from PBMCs. Subset denoted: CD45RA+ positively selected. These receptors came from a man between 18 and 29 years old in good health. Some clones in this sample may be carry-over from other donors' samples.

The chain links TRBV18 to TRBJ2-2; D is uncertain. The CDR3 is 15 amino acids. Trimming pared 0 bases from V and 5 bases from J, leaving 10 bases between. The V gene's germline CDR1 is KGHSH and CDR2 LQKENI. The CDR3 region is CASSPPLQWTGELFF. CDR3 DNA: TGTGCCAGCTCACCACCTTTACAGTGGACCGGGGAGCTGTTTTTT.

This clone appeared a single time. V usage is TRBV4-2 and J usage is TRBJ2-5; 10 bases align to TRBD2. The CDR3 consists of 16 residues. Losses at the gene ends were 1 base for V and 5 bases for J; bases not matched to a gene: 7. The germline V gene has CDR1 LGHNA and CDR2 YNFKEQ. The CDR3 spells CASSQGTSGTVETQYF. In nucleotides, the CDR3 is TGTGCCAGCAGCCAAGGGACTAGCGGCACGGTGGAGACCCAGTACTTC.

V and J are TRBV27 and TRBJ1-5, with D possibly being TRBD1 (5 bases). Germline V CDR1 and CDR2: MNHEY, SMNVEV (reference sequence). This CDR3 has 14 residues. With 6 bases removed from V and 5 bases from J, the gap between germline ends came to 14 bases. CDR3 in DNA: TGTGCCAGCAGATGGTACAGGAAATATCAGCCCCAGCATTTT. This translates into CASRWYRKYQPQHF.

This clone came up once. The V call is TRBV27, the J call TRBJ2-1; 13 positions match TRBD2. This CDR3 contains 16 residues. From germline, CDR1 is MNHEY and CDR2 SMNVEV (reference sequence). The V and J ends lost 6 bases and 7 bases, in that order; junction bases with no gene match: 9. The CDR3 reads CASSPTSGGYKNEQFF. DNA of the CDR3: TGTGCCAGCAGCCCGACTAGCGGGGGGTATAAGAATGAGCAGTTCTTC.

CDR3 sequence reads: CASSLLGDRTYEQYF. The CDR3 region has the DNA TGTGCCAGCAGTTTATTGGGGGACAGAACCTACGAGCAGTACTTC. This chain links TRBV27 with TRBJ2-7; 7 positions match TRBD1. The CDR3 consists of 15 residues. Unmatched junction bases numbered 5, after V lost 1 base and J lost 2 bases. Per germline, CDR1 MNHEY and CDR2 SMNVEV (reference sequence).

The chain links TRBV14 to TRBJ1-1, with 8 bases fitting TRBD1. CDR1 and CDR2 from the germline V gene are SGHDN and FVKESK. V shed 4 bases, J shed 2 bases, and the junction held 6 bases outside the gene matches. The CDR3 has 15 amino acids. The CDR3: CASSPQGAGNTEAFF. DNA for the CDR3: TGTGCCAGCAGCCCGCAGGGGGCCGGCAACACTGAAGCTTTCTTT. Filled out from reference TRBV14 and TRBJ1-1, the complete variable domain reads EAGVTQFPSHSVIEKGQTVTLRCDPISGHDNLYWYRRVMGKEIKFLLHFVKESKQDESGMPNNRFLAERTGGTYSTLKVQPAELEDSGVYFCASSPQGAGNTEAFFGQGTRLTVV.

In regard to this clone: The sample carries other DNA sequences with the same CDR3. The chain uses TRBV7-3 and TRBJ2-1; 8 nucleotides align to TRBD2. The CDR3 is 14 residues long. CDR1 and CDR2 from the germline V gene are SGHTA and FQGTGA. With V trimmed by 5 bases and J by 1 base, 1 base remained unmatched. CDR3 in amino acids: CASSTSGSYNEQFF. The CDR3 DNA follows: TGTGCCAGCAGCACTAGCGGATCCTACAATGAGCAGTTCTTC.

The V and J genes are TRBV7-6 and TRBJ2-5, with 7 positions matching TRBD2. The V segment lost 7 bases and the J segment 5 bases; nucleotides outside the gene matches: 19. Per the germline V gene, CDR1 is SGHVS and CDR2 is FNYEAQ. The CDR3 loop spans 17 amino acids. CDR3 DNA sequence: TGTGCCAGCATCCAACAGCGGGGAGTTATCGGGGCGGAGACCCAGTACTTC. Amino acids: CASIQQRGVIGAETQYF.

The chain has TRBV5-1 and TRBJ1-5; 8 bases align to TRBD1. CDR1 SGHRS and CDR2 YFSETQ come from the germline V gene. V lost 4 bases, J lost 3 bases, and 3 bases stayed unmatched. The CDR3 is made up of 14 amino acids. The CDR3 region has the DNA TGCGCCAGCAGCGAGGACAGGGCCAATCAGCCCCAGCATTTT. Residues: CASSEDRANQPQHF.

J is TRBJ1-4 and V is TRBV4-1, with D possibly matching TRBD1 (5 bases). This CDR3 comprises 15 residues. Deletions cut 2 bases from V and 2 bases from J, with 9 bases between. Germline assignment: CDR1 MGHRA and CDR2 YSYEKL. The CDR3 region has the DNA TGCGCCAGCAGCCAAAGCGGGGGGACTAATGAAAAACTGTTTTTT. This sequence encodes CASSQSGGTNEKLFF.

This sequence joins TRBV7-9 and TRBJ1-1; no clear D gene. The germline V gene encodes CDR1 SEHNR and CDR2 FQNEAQ (reference sequence). The CDR3 runs to 13 residues. V was cut by 5 bases and J by 4 bases, with 11 bases left in between. CDR3 nucleotides: TGTGCCAGCAGCCAGGACGGATTCACTGAAGCTTTCTTT. The encoded protein is CASSQDGFTEAFF. The whole variable domain, remainder taken from reference TRBV7-9 and TRBJ1-1, is DTGVSQNPRHKITKRGQNVTFRCDPISEHNRLYWYRQTLGQGPEFLTYFQNEAQLEKSRLLSDRFSAERPKGSFSTLEIQRTEQGDSAMYLCASSQDGFTEAFFGQGTRLTVV.

A word on this clone: Other DNA sequences in the sample encode the same CDR3. The chain combines TRBV27 with TRBJ2-3; 14 bases are shared with TRBD2. This CDR3 is built from 16 residues. Germline CDR1 is MNHEY and CDR2 is SMNVEV (reference sequence). With 5 bases clipped from V and 3 bases from J, the junction kept 4 bases outside the gene matches. CDR3 sequence reads: CASSPGLAGGTDTQYF. Written as DNA, the CDR3 is TGTGCCAGCAGTCCAGGACTAGCGGGAGGAACAGATACGCAGTATTTT.

The CDR3 DNA sequence: TGTGCCAGCTCACTGTATGAGGGGGCTGGCAATGAGCAGTTCTTC. The encoded protein is CASSLYEGAGNEQFF. This chain connects TRBV18 to TRBJ2-1; 7 bases align to TRBD1. Trimming cost V 4 bases and J 6 bases; bases outside gene matches: 9. The CDR3 length is 15 residues. Germline values: CDR1 KGHSH, CDR2 LQKENI.